This TCR beta chain is from a study of T cells expressing NK-cell markers. For this clonotype: Antigen: not known.

A 5'RACE template switching approach incorporating UMIs was used to make TCR beta cDNA. TCRdb reanalyzed the 5' RACE reads and collapses them to one entry per CDR3 protein, without DNA. The sample table sets out roughly 380,000 distinct CDR3 sequences. Findings and limits, study-wide: Researchers report these clonotypes also headed the CD3+CD56-NKG2C+ fraction in several donors. NKG2C+ dominant clonotype frequencies in six donors were roughly 1.0-7.0% of CD8+ T cells. The HCMV specificity of the expanded NKG2C+ T cell clones stayed unresolved.

This CDR3 contains 15 residues. The germline gives CDR1 SNHLY, CDR2 FYNNEI. The rearrangement joins TRBV2 to TRBJ1-5; no DNA is available, so the TRBD1 call from TCRdb remains unchecked. Sequenced: blood T cells: a sorted CD56 or NKG2C T cell subset, CD4+ or CD8+ T cells, or bulk PBMC T cells (not recorded which). This clonotype was obtained from a man aged 18-75 years in good health. The chain's CDR3 is CASSEEQGSYQPQHF.